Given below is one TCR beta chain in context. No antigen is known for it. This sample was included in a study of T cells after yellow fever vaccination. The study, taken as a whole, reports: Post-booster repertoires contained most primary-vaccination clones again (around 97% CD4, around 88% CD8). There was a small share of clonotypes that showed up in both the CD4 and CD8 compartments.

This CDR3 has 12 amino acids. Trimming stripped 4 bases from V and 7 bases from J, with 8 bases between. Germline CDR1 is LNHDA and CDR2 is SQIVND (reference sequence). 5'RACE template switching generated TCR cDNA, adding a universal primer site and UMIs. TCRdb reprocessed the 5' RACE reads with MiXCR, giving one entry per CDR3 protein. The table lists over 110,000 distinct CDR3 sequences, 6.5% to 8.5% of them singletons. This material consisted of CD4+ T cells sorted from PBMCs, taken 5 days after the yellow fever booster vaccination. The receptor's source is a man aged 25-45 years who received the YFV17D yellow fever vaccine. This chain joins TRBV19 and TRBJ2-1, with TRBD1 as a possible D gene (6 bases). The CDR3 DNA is TGTGCCAGTAGTACGGACAGAAATGAGCAGTTCTTC. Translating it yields CASSTDRNEQFF.